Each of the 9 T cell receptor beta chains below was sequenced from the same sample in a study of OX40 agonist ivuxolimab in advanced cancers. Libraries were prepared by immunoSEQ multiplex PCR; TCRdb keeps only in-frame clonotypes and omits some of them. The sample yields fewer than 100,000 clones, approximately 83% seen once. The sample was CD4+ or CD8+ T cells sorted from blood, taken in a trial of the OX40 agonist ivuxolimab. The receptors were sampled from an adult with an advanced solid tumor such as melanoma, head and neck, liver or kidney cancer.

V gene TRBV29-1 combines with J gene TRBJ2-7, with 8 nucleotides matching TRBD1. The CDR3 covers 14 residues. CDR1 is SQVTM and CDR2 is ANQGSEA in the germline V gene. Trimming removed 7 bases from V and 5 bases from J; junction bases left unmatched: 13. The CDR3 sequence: CSANSRTGLDEQYF. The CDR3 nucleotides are TGCAGCGCCAATAGTAGGACAGGGCTCGACGAGCAGTACTTC.

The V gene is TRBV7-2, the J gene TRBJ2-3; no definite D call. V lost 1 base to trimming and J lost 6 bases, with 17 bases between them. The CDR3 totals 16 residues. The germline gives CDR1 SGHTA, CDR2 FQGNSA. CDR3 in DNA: TGTGCCAGCAGCTTAGGGGGATGGCCTTCCACCGATACGCAGTATTTT. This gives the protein CASSLGGWPSTDTQYF.

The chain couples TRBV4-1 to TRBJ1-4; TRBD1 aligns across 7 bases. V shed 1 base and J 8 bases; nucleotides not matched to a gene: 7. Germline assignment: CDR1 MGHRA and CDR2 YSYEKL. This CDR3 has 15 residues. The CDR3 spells CASSQVQGRGEKLFF. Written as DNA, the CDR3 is TGCGCCAGCAGCCAAGTACAGGGGAGAGGGGAAAAACTGTTTTTT.

The CDR3 is CASSHGTHNEQFF. Written as DNA, the CDR3 is TGTGCCAGCAGTCACGGGACTCACAATGAGCAGTTCTTC. The chain joins TRBV28 to TRBJ2-1; TRBD2 is a possible D gene (6 bases). Germline V lookup: CDR1 MDHEN, CDR2 SYDVKM. The CDR3 has 13 amino acids. V gave up 5 bases and J gave up 5 bases, with 10 bases separating them.

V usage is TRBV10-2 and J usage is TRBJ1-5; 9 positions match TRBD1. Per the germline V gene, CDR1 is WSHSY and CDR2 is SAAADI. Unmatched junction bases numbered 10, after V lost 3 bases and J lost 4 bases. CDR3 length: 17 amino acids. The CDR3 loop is CASSDAGTGIGNQPQHF. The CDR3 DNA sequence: TGCGCCAGCAGTGATGCCGGGACAGGGATAGGTAATCAGCCCCAGCATTTT.

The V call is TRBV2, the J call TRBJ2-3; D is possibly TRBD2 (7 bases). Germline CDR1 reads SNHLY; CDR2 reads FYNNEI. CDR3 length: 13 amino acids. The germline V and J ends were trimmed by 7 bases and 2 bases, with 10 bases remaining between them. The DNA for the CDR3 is TGTGCCAGCATTCGGGGGGCCACAGATACGCAGTATTTT. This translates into CASIRGATDTQYF.

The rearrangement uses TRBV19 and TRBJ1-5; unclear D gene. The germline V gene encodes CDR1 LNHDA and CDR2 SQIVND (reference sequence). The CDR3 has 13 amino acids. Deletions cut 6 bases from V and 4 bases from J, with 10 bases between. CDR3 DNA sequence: TGTGCCAGTAGCGCCACCCGGAATCAGCCCCAGCATTTT. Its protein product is CASSATRNQPQHF.

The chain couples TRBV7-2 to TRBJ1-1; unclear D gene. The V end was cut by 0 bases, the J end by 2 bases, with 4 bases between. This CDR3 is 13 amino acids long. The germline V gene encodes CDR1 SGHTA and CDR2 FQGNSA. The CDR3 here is CASSLADNTEAFF. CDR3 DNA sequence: TGTGCCAGCAGCTTAGCGGACAACACTGAAGCTTTCTTT.

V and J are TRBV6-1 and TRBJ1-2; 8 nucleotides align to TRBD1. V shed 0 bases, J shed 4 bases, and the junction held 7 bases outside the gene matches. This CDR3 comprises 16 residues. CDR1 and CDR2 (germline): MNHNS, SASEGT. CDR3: CASSEASAGGPYGYTF. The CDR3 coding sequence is TGTGCCAGCAGTGAAGCCTCCGCAGGGGGCCCCTATGGCTACACCTTC.